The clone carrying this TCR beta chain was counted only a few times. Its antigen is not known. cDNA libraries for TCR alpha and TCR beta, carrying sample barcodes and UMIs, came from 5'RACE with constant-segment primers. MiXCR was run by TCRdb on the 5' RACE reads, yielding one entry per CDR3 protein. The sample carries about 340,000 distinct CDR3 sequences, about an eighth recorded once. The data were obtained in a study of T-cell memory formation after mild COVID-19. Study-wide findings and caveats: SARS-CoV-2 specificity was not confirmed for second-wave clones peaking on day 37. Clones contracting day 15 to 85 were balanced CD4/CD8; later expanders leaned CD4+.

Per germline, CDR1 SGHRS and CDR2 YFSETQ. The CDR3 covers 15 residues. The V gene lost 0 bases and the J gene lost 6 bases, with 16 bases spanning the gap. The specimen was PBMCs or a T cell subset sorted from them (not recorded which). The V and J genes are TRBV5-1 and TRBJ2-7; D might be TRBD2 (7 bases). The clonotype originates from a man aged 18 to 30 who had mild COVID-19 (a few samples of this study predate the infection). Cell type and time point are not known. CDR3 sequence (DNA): TGCGCCAGCAGCTTGGCTCCGGACGCGGGGGCCGAGCAGTACTTC. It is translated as CASSLAPDAGAEQYF.